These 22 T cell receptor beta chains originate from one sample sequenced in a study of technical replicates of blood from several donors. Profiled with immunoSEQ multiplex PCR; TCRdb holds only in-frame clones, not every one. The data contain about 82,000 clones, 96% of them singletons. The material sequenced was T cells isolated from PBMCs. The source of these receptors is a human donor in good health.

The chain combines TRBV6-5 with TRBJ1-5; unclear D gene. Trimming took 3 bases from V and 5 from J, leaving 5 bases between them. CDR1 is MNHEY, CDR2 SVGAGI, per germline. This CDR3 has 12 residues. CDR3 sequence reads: CASSYEYQPQHF. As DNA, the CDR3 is TGTGCCAGCAGTTATGAGTATCAGCCCCAGCATTTT.

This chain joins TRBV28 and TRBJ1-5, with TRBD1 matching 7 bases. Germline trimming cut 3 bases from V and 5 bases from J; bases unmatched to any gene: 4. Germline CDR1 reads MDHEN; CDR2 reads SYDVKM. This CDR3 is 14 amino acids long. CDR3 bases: TGTGCCAGCAGTTTGAGGCAGGGGGATCAGCCCCAGCATTTT. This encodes CASSLRQGDQPQHF.

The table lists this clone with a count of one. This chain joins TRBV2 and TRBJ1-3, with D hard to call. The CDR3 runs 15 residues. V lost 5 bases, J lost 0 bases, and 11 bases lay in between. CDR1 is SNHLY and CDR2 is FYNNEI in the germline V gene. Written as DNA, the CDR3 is TGTGCCAGCAGTAGTGAGGACTACTCTGGAAACACCATATATTTT. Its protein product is CASSSEDYSGNTIYF.

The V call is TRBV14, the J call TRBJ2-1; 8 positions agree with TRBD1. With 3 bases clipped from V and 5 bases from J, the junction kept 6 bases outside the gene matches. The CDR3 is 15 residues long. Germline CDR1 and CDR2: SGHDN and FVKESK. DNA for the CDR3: TGTGCCAGCAGCCAGAGGACAGGGACCCACAATGAGCAGTTCTTC. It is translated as CASSQRTGTHNEQFF.

CDR3 DNA: TGTGCCAGCCAAGGAGGGGAGAACTACGAGCAGTACTTC. Its translation: CASQGGENYEQYF. The chain couples TRBV5-6 to TRBJ2-7, with a tentative D call TRBD2 (6 bases). V was clipped by 7 bases and J by 3 bases, with 14 bases between them. Per germline, CDR1 SGHDT and CDR2 YYEEEE. The CDR3 covers 13 residues.

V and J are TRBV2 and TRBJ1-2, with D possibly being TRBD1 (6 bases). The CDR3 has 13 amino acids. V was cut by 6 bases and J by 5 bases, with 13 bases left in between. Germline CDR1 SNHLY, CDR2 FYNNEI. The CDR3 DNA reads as TGTGCCAGCAGGGACAGCGGCGAGTATGGCTACACCTTC. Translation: CASRDSGEYGYTF.

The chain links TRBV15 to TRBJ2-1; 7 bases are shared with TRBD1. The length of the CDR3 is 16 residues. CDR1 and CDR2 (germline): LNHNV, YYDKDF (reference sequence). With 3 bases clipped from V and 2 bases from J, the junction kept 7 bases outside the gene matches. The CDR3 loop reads CATSSPGQRTYNEQFF. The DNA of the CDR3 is TGTGCCACCAGCAGTCCGGGACAGAGAACCTACAATGAGCAGTTCTTC.

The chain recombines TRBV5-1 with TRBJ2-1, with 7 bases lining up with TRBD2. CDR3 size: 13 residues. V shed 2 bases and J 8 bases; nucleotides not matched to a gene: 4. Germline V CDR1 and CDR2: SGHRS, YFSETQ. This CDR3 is CASSFREEDEQFF. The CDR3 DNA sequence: TGCGCCAGCAGCTTTCGGGAGGAGGATGAGCAGTTCTTC.

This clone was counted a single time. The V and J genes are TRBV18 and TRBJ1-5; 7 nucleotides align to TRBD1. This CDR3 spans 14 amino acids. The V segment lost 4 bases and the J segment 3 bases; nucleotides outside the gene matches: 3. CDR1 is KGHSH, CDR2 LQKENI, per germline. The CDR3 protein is CASSLDRNNQPQHF. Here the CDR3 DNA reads TGTGCCAGCTCACTGGACAGGAACAATCAGCCCCAGCATTTT.

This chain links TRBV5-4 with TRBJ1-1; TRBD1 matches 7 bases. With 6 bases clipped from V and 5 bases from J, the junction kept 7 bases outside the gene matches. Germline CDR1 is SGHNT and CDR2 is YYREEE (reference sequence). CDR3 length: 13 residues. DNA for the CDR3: TGTGCCAGCAACTACCAGGGGGGTACTGAAGCTTTCTTT. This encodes CASNYQGGTEAFF. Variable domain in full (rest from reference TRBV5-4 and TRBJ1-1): ETGVTQSPTHLIKTRGQQVTLRCSSQSGHNTVSWYQQALGQGPQFIFQYYREEENGRGNFPPRFSGLQFPNYSSELNVNALELDDSALYLCASNYQGGTEAFFGQGTRLTVV.

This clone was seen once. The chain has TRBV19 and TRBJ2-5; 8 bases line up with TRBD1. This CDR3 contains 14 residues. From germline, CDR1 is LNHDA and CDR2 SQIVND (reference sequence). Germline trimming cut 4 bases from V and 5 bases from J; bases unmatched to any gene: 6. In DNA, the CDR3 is TGTGCCAGTAGTAGCGACAGGGGATGGGAGACCCAGTACTTC. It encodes CASSSDRGWETQYF.

CDR3 in DNA: TGTGCCACCAGCAGAGATCAGAATGAAAAACTGTTTTTT. Translating it yields CATSRDQNEKLFF. This chain uses TRBV15 with TRBJ1-4; D ambiguous. Germline V lookup: CDR1 LNHNV, CDR2 YYDKDF (reference sequence). V lost 0 bases, J lost 5 bases, and 4 bases lay in between. CDR3 length: 13 amino acids.

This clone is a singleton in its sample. The CDR3 here is CSVPLLGEQYF. In nucleotides, the CDR3 is TGCAGCGTCCCTCTCCTCGGCGAGCAGTACTTC. The chain joins TRBV29-1 to TRBJ2-7; D unresolved. CDR1 is SQVTM, CDR2 ANQGSEA, per germline. The length of the CDR3 is 11 residues. Trimming stripped 6 bases from V and 6 bases from J, with 12 bases between.

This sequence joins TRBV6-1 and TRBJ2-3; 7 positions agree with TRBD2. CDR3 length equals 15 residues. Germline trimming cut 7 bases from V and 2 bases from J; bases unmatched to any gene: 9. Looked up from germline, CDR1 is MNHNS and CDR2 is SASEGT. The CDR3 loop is CASMDLAVNTDTQYF. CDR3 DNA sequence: TGTGCCAGCATGGACCTAGCGGTAAACACAGATACGCAGTATTTT.

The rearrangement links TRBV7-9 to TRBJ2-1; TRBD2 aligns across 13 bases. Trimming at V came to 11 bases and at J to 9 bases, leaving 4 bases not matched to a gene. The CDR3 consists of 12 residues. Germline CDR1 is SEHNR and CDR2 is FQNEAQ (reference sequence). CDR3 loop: CAVTSGRLEQFF. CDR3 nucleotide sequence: TGTGCCGTGACTAGCGGGAGGCTTGAGCAGTTCTTC.

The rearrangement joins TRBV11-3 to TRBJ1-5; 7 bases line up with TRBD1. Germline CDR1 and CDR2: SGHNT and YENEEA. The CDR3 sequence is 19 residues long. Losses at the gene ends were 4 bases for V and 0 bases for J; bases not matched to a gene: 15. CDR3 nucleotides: TGTGCCAGCAGCTCACACGGCTTTATTAGGACAGGTAGCAATCAGCCCCAGCATTTT. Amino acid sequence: CASSSHGFIRTGSNQPQHF.

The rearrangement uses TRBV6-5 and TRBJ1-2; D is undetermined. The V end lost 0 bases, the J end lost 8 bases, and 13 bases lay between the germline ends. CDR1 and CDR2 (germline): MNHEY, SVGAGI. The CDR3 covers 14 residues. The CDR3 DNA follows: TGTGCCAGCAGTTACTCGATCGACCGCGGAGGCTACACCTTC. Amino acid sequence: CASSYSIDRGGYTF.

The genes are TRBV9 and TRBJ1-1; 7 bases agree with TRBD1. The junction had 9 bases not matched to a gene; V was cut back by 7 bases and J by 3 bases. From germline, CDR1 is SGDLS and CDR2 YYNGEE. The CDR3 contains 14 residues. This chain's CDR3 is CASGGGGTYTEAFF. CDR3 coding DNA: TGTGCCAGCGGAGGGGGCGGGACCTACACTGAAGCTTTCTTT.

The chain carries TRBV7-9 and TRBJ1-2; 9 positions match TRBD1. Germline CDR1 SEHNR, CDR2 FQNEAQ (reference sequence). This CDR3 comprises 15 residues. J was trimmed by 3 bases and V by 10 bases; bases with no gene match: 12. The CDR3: CAILEPGQGDYGYTF. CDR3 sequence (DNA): TGTGCCATCTTAGAACCGGGACAGGGAGACTATGGCTACACCTTC.

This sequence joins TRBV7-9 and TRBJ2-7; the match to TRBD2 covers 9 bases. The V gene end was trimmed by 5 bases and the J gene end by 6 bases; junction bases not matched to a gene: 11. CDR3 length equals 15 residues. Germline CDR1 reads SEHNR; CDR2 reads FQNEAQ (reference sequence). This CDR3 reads CASSMGLAGFGEQYF. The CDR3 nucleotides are TGTGCCAGCAGCATGGGACTAGCCGGGTTTGGCGAGCAGTACTTC.

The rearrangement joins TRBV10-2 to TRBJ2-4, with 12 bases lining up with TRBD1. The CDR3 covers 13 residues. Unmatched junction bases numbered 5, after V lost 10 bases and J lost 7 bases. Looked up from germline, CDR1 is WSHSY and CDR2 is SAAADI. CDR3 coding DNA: TGCGCCACATGGGACAGGGGGCGGAACATTCAGTACTTC. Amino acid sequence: CATWDRGRNIQYF.

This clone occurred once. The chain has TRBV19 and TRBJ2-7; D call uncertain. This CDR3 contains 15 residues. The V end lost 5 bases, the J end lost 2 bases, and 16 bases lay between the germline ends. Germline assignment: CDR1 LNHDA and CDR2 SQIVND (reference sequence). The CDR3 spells CASSSLGPSTYEQYF. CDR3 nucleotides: TGTGCCAGTAGTTCCCTGGGCCCCTCAACCTACGAGCAGTACTTC.